This TCR beta chain was captured in a study of blood T cell repertoires in COVID-19. Whole-study context: Some COVID-19 samples were acute and others convalescent; all came from the United States, Italy and Spain.

Original processing notes: Nucleated cell number was recorded as an estimate derived from reference gene primer amplification. Assay used: immunoSEQ multiplex PCR; TCRdb lists only in-frame clones, some missing. V and J calls and clone size are those listed in that table; D and trimming were worked out from the DNA. The sample contains roughly 200,000 clones, around four fifths of which appear only once. This clone has a single count. V was clipped by 5 bases and J by 4 bases, with 18 bases between them. This CDR3 has 16 amino acids. Germline CDR1 LNHDA, CDR2 SQIVND (reference sequence). The clonotype was recovered from a woman older than 75 with active or convalescent COVID-19. The rearrangement links TRBV19 to TRBJ2-1; tentatively, D is TRBD1 (6 bases). Source material: peripheral blood. The CDR3 reads CASSPLSRGSYNEQFF. The CDR3 DNA follows: TGTGCCAGTAGTCCCCTGAGCAGGGGCAGTTACAATGAGCAGTTCTTC.